These 11 T cell receptor beta chains came from one sample sequenced in a study of blood T cell repertoires in COVID-19. Sequencing used immunoSEQ multiplex PCR; TCRdb keeps in-frame clones, though not all of them. The table shows around 94,000 clones, with approximately 86% occurring only once. Sequencing was done on a sample of peripheral blood. The origin of the receptors is a man aged 45 to 65 with acute or convalescent COVID-19.

As concerns this clone: Its ends do not fully match the called genes, so a read error is possible. The V call is TRBV19, the J call TRBJ1-5, with D tentatively TRBD1 (6 bases). The CDR3 runs to 15 residues. Per the germline V gene, CDR1 is LNHDA and CDR2 is SQIVND (reference sequence). The CDR3 DNA sequence: TGTGCCAGTACTATAAACAGGGATAGCAATCAGCCCCAGCATTTT. It yields the protein CASTINRDSNQPQHF.

The chain employs TRBV29-1 and TRBJ2-4; D uncertain. Germline V gene sequence: CDR1 SQVTM, CDR2 ANQGSEA. V gave up 0 bases and J gave up 0 bases, with 9 bases separating them. The CDR3 consists of 15 residues. The CDR3 coding sequence is TGCAGCGTTGAAGATCTACGGGTAGCCAAAAACATTCAGTACTTC. The encoded protein is CSVEDLRVAKNIQYF.

V is TRBV4-3 and J is TRBJ1-5; 9 nucleotides agree with TRBD1. The CDR3 is made up of 17 amino acids. V trimming: 0 bases; J trimming: 2 bases; junction bases outside the gene matches: 5. CDR1 LGHNA and CDR2 YSLEER come from the germline V gene. CDR3 coding DNA: TGCGCCAGCAGCCAAGAGGACAGGGGAGAGGGCAATCAGCCCCAGCATTTT. Translation gives CASSQEDRGEGNQPQHF.

This clone was detected only once. Other nucleotide sequences in the sample specify the same CDR3. This chain connects TRBV5-1 to TRBJ2-3, with 7 bases lining up with TRBD1. V was pared by 4 bases and J by 2 bases, with 4 bases of the junction left unmatched. In germline, CDR1 is SGHRS, CDR2 YFSETQ. This CDR3 contains 14 residues. The CDR3 DNA reads TGCGCCAGCAGCCCCGGGACAGTCACAGATACGCAGTATTTT. It is translated as CASSPGTVTDTQYF.

V and J are TRBV14 and TRBJ1-2; D unresolved. This CDR3 contains 14 residues. Germline assignment: CDR1 SGHDN and CDR2 FVKESK. The V end lost 4 bases, the J end lost 8 bases, and 17 bases lay between the germline ends. This chain's CDR3 is CASSPGIYFTGYTF. CDR3 coding DNA: TGTGCCAGCAGCCCCGGGATCTACTTTACCGGCTACACCTTC.

The rearrangement joins TRBV7-8 to TRBJ1-1, with 7 bases that match TRBD1. The germline V gene encodes CDR1 SGHVS and CDR2 FQNEAQ. The junction had 15 bases not matched to a gene; V was cut back by 5 bases and J by 6 bases. The CDR3 covers 16 residues. CDR3 sequence reads: CASSGRGQSSAPEAFF. CDR3 nucleotide sequence: TGTGCCAGCAGCGGGCGGGGACAGAGTAGCGCGCCTGAAGCTTTCTTT. The full variable domain, in which reference TRBV7-8 and TRBJ1-1 provide the parts outside the CDR3, is GAGVSQSPRYKVAKRGQDVALRCDPISGHVSLFWYQQALGQGPEFLTYFQNEAQLDKSGLPSDRFFAERPEGSVSTLKIQRTQQEDSAVYLCASSGRGQSSAPEAFFGQGTRLTVV.

This clone is a singleton in its sample. The V gene is TRBV4-2, the J gene TRBJ2-7; D call uncertain. Germline V gene sequence: CDR1 LGHNA, CDR2 YNFKEQ. V was cut by 1 base and J by 0 bases, with 4 bases left in between. The CDR3 extends over 13 amino acids. CDR3 in amino acids: CASSQGGSYEQYF. CDR3 DNA sequence: TGTGCCAGCAGCCAAGGAGGCTCCTACGAGCAGTACTTC.

The chain employs TRBV24-1 and TRBJ1-5; D gene uncertain. The V gene's germline CDR1 is KGHDR and CDR2 SFDVKD. Trimming stripped 4 bases from V and 0 bases from J, with 3 bases between. The CDR3 spans 13 residues. This CDR3 reads CATSDLSNQPQHF. For the CDR3, the DNA is TGTGCCACCAGTGACCTTAGCAATCAGCCCCAGCATTTT.

This chain links TRBV7-9 with TRBJ2-3; D is perhaps TRBD2 (6 bases). Germline V gives CDR1 SEHNR, CDR2 FQNEAQ (reference sequence). This CDR3 spans 17 amino acids. V gave up 6 bases and J gave up 3 bases, with 22 bases separating them. The CDR3 sequence is CASSSRVLGLNTDTQYF. In nucleotides, the CDR3 is TGTGCCAGCAGTTCTCGCGTATTAGGACTAAATACAGATACGCAGTATTTT.

The chain uses TRBV5-1 and TRBJ2-1; a possible D gene is TRBD2 (6 bases). The length of the CDR3 is 14 residues. Germline loops: CDR1 SGHRS, CDR2 YFSETQ. The V end lost 3 bases, the J end lost 4 bases, and 11 bases lay between the germline ends. CDR3 nucleotides: TGCGCCAGCAGCTCGAGCGGGCGGTACAATGAGCAGTTCTTC. It encodes CASSSSGRYNEQFF. The full variable domain, completed using reference TRBV5-1 and TRBJ2-1, is KAGVTQTPRYLIKTRGQQVTLSCSPISGHRSVSWYQQTPGQGLQFLFEYFSETQRNKGNFPGRFSGRQFSNSRSEMNVSTLELGDSALYLCASSSSGRYNEQFFGPGTRLTVL.

The chain joins TRBV15 to TRBJ2-7, with D possibly matching TRBD2 (5 bases). CDR1 LNHNV and CDR2 YYDKDF come from the germline V gene (reference sequence). The CDR3 spans 15 residues. Trimming pared 1 base from V and 2 bases from J, leaving 12 bases between. DNA of the CDR3: TGTGCCACCAGCAGAGTTCCGGAGGTTACCTACGAGCAGTACTTC. It yields the protein CATSRVPEVTYEQYF. The entire variable domain, with the rest obtained from reference TRBV15 and TRBJ2-7, is as follows: DAMVIQNPRYQVTQFGKPVTLSCSQTLNHNVMYWYQQKSSQAPKLLFHYYDKDFNNEADTPDNFQSRRPNTSFCFLDIRSPGLGDTAMYLCATSRVPEVTYEQYFGPGTRLTVT.